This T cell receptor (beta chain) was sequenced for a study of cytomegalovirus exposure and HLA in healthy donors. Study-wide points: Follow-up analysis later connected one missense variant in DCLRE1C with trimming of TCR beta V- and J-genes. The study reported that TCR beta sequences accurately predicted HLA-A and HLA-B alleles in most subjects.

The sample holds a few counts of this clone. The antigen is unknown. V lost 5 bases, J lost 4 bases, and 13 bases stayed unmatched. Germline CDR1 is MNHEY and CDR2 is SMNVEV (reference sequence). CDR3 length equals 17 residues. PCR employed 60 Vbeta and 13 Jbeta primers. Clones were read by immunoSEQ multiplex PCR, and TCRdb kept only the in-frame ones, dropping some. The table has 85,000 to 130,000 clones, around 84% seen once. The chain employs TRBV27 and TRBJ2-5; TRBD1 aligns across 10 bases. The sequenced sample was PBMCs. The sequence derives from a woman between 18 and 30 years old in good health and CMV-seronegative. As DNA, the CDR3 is TGTGCCAGCAGTCGAGGTCGAAACCGGGACAGGGGAGAGACCCAGTACTTC. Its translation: CASSRGRNRDRGETQYF.